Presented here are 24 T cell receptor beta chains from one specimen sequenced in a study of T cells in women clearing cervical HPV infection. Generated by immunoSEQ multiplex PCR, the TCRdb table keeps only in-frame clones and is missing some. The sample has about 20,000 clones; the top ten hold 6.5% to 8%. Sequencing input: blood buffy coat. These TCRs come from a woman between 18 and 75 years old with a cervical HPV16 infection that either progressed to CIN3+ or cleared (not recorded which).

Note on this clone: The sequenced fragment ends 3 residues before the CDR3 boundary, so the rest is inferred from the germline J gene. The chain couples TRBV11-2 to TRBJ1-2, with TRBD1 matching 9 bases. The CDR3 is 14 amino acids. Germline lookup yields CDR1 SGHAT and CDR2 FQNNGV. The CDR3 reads CASSLDRTGAGYTF. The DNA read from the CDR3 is TGTGCCAGCAGCTTAGACCGGACAGGGGCAGGC.

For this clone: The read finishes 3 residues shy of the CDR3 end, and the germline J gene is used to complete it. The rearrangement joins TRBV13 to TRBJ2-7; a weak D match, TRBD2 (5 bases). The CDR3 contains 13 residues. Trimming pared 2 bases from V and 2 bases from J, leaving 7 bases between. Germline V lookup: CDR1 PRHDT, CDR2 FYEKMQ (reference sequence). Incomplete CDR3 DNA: TGTGCCAGCAGCTTATCGGGGACCTACGAG. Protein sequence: CASSLSGTYE. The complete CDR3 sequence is CASSLSGTYEQYF.

CDR3 amino acids: CASSLPGLAVDTQYF. Incomplete CDR3 DNA: TGTGCCAGCAGCCTTCCCGGTCTAGCAGTAGATACG. The gene calls are TRBV5-4 and TRBJ2-3; perhaps TRBD2 as D (5 bases). The sequenced fragment ends 3 residues before the CDR3 boundary, so the rest is inferred from the germline J gene. CDR1 SGHNT and CDR2 YYREEE come from the germline V gene (reference sequence). The CDR3 covers 15 residues. Trimming shortened V by 4 bases and J by 5 bases, and 17 bases separated the two germline ends.

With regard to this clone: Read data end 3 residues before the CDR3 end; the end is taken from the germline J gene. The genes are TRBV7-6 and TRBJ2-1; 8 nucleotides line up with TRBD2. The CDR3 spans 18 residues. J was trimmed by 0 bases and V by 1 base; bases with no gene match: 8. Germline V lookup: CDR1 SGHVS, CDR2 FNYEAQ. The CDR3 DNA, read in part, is TGTGCCAGCAGCTTAGGGTGGCGGGGGGCAAGCTCCTACAATGAG. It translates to CASSLGWRGASSYNE. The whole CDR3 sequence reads CASSLGWRGASSYNEQFF.

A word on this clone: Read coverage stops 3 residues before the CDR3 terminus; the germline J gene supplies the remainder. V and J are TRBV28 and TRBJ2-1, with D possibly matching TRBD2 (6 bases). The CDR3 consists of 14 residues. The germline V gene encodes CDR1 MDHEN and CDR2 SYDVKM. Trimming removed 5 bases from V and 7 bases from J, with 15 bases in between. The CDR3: CASSPTGVWNEQFF. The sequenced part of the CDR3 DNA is TGTGCCAGCAGTCCCACGGGGGTATGGAATGAG.

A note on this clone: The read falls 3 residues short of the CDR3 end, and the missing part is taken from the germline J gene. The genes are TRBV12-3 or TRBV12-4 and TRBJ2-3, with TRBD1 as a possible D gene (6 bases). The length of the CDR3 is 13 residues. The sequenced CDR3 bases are TGTGCCAGCAGTGTCGACAGGTTTCAGCCG. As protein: CASSVDRFQP. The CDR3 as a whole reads CASSVDRFQPQYF.

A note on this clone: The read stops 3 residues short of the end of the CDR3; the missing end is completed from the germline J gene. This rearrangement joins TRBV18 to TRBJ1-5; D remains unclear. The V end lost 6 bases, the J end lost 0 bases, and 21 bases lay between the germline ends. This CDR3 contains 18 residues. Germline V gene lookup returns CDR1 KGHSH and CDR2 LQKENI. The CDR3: CASSNLPPPGNSNQPQHF. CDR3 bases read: TGTGCCAGCTCTAACCTTCCCCCCCCAGGCAATAGCAATCAGCCC.

The DNA read from the CDR3 is TGCGCCAGCAGCCGACAGGGGGAAAAGGGAGATACG. Protein: CASSRQGEKGDT. The entire CDR3 protein is CASSRQGEKGDTQYF. The gene calls are TRBV5-1 and TRBJ2-3, with 9 bases aligning to TRBD1. The CDR3 end lies 3 residues beyond the end of the read and is filled in from the germline J gene. There are 15 residues in the CDR3. With 4 bases clipped from V and 5 bases from J, the junction kept 8 bases outside the gene matches. Looked up from germline, CDR1 is SGHRS and CDR2 is YFSETQ.

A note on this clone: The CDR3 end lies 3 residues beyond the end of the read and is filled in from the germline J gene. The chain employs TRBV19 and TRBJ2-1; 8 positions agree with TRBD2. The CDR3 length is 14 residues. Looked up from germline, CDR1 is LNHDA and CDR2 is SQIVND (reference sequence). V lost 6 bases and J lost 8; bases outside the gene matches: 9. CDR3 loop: CASSTGLASHEQFF. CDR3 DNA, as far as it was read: TGTGCCAGTAGCACCGGACTAGCTTCCCATGAG.

CDR3 bases read: TGCAGCGTTGGACTTGAGGGGGGGAATTCACCG. It encodes CSVGLEGGNSP. The complete CDR3 sequence is CSVGLEGGNSPLFF. This chain links TRBV29-1 with TRBJ2-2; D may be TRBD2 (7 bases). The read comes to an end 3 residues before the CDR3 does, leaving the germline J gene to fill in the end. The germline V gene has CDR1 SQVTM and CDR2 ANQGSEA. This CDR3 is built from 14 residues.

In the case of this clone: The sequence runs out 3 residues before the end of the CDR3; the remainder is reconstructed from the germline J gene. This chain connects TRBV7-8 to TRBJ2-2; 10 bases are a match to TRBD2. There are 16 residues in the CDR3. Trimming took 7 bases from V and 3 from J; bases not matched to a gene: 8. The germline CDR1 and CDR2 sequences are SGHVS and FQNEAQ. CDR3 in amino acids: CASIPSGRVYTGELFF. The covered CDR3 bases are TGTGCCAGCATCCCAAGCGGGAGGGTGTACACCGGGGAG.

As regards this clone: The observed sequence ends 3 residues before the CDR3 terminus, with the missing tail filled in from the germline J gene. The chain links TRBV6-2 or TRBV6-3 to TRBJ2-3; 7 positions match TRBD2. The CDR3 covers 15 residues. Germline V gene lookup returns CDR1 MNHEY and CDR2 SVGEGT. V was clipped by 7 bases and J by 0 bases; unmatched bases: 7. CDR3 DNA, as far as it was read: TGTGCCAGCACAATAGCGGGCGCTAGCACAGATACG. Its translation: CASTIAGASTDT. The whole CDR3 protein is CASTIAGASTDTQYF.

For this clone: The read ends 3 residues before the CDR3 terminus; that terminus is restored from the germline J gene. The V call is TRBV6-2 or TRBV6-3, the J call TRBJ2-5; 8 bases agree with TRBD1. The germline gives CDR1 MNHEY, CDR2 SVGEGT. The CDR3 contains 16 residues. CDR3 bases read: TGTGCCAGCAGTTACCCGACAGGGGCTAACCCGGGCACC. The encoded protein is CASSYPTGANPGT. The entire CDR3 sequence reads CASSYPTGANPGTQYF.

CDR3 in amino acids: CAIEPDSADTYTF. CDR3 DNA, as far as it was read: TGTGCCATCGAACCGGACTCAGCAGATACC. The genes are TRBV6-2 or TRBV6-3 and TRBJ1-2; D call uncertain. The read terminates 3 residues ahead of where the CDR3 ends, so the germline J gene completes it. CDR1 and CDR2 from the germline V gene are MNHEY and SVGEGT. CDR3 length equals 13 residues.

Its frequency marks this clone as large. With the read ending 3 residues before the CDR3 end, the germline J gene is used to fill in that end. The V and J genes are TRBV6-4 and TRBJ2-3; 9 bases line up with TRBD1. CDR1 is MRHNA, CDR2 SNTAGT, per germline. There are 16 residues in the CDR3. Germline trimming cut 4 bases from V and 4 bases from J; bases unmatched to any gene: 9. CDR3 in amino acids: CASSAGTGLGADTQYF. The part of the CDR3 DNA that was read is TGTGCCAGCAGTGCGGGGACAGGGTTGGGGGCAGATACG.

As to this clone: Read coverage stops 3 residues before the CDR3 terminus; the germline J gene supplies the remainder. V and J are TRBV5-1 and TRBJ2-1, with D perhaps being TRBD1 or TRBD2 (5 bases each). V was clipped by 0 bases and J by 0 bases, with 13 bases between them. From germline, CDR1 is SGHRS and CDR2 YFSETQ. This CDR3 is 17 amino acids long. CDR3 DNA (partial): TGCGCCAGCAGCTTGGGAGGGGTTGGTCGCTCCTACAATGAG. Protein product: CASSLGGVGRSYNE. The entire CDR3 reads CASSLGGVGRSYNEQFF.

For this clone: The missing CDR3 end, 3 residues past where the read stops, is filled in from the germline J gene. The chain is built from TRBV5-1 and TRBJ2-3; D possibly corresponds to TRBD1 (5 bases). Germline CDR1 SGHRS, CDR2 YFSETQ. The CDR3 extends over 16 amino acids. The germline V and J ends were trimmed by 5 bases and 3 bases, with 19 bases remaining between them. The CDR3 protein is CASSPSRASRTDTQYF. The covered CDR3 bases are TGCGCCAGCAGTCCCAGCAGGGCGTCAAGAACAGATACG.

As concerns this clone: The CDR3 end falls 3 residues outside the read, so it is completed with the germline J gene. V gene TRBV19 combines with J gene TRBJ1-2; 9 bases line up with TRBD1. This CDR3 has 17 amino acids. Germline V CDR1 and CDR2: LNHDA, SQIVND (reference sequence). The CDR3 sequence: CASSRGQGMSSYNDYTF. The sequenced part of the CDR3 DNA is TGTGCCAGTAGCCGGGGACAGGGTATGAGCTCCTACAATGAC.

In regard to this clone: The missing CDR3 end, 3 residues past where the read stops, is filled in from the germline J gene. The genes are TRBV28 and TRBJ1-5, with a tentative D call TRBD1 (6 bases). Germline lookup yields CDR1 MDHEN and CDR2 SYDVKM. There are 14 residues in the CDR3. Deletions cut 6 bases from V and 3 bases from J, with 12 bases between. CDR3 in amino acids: CASRRQVFNQPQHF. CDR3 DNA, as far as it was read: TGTGCCAGCAGAAGACAGGTCTTCAATCAGCCC.

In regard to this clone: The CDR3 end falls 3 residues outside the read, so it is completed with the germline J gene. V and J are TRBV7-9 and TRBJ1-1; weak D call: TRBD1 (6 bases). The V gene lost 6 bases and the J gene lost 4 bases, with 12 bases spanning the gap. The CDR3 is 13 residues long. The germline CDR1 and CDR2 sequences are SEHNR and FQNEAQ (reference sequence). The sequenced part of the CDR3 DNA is TGTGCCAGCAGTCGCCTAGGGGGCACTGAA. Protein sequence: CASSRLGGTE. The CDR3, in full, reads CASSRLGGTEAFF.

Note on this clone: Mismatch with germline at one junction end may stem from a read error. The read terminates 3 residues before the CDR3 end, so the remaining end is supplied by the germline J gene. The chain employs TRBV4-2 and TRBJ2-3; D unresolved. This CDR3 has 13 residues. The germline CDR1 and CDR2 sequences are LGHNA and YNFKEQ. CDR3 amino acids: CASSQELADTQYF. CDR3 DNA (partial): TGCGCCAGCAGCCAAGAACTGGCAGATACG.

The sequenced CDR3 bases are TGTGCCAGCAGTCCAATACAGGGGGGATCGAGCACAGATACG. It encodes CASSPIQGGSSTDT. The entire CDR3 is CASSPIQGGSSTDTQYF. The chain combines TRBV28 with TRBJ2-3; TRBD1 agrees at 8 bases. The CDR3 is cut off 3 residues early in the read; its end comes from the germline J gene. The CDR3 sequence is 17 residues long. V was pared by 5 bases and J by 0 bases, with 10 bases of the junction left unmatched. Germline CDR1 MDHEN, CDR2 SYDVKM.

The part of the CDR3 DNA that was read is TGTGCCAGCAGCCCAACGGATCCCACAGATACC. This sequence encodes CASSPTDPTDT. The entire CDR3 protein is CASSPTDPTDTYTF. The chain recombines TRBV7-9 with TRBJ1-2; D unresolved. The CDR3 goes on 3 residues after the read ends, and that part is filled in from the germline J gene. CDR3 length: 14 residues. Germline CDR1 and CDR2: SEHNR and FQNEAQ (reference sequence).

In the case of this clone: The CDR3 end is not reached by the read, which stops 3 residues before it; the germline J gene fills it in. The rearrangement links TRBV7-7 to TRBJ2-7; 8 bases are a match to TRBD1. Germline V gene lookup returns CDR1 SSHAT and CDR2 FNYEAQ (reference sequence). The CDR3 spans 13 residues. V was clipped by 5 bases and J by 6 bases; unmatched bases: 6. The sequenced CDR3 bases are TGTGCCAGCAGCGCCCAGGGGGCCGGCGAG. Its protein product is CASSAQGAGE. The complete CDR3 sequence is CASSAQGAGEQYF.